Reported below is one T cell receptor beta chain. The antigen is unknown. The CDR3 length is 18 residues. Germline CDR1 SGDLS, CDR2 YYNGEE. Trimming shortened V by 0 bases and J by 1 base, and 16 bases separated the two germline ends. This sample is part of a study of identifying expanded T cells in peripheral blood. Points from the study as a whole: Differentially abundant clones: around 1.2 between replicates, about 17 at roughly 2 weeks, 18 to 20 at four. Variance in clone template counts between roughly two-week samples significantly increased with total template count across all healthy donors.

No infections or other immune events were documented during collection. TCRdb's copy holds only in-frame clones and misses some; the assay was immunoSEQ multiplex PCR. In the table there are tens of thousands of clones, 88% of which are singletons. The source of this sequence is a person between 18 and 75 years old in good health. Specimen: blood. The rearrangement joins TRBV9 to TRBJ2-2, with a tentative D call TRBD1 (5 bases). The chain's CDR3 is CASSVGGGSEKNTGELFF. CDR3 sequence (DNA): TGTGCCAGCAGCGTAGGGGGCGGTAGTGAAAAGAACACCGGGGAGCTGTTTTTT.